A selection of T cell receptor beta chains follows, all from one sample in a study of OX40 agonist ivuxolimab in advanced cancers. Measured with immunoSEQ multiplex PCR; TCRdb has only the in-frame clones, and not every one. The repertoire holds 20,000 to 30,000 clones, with about 88% as singletons. Sample: CD4+ or CD8+ T cells sorted from blood, taken in a trial of the OX40 agonist ivuxolimab. The receptor set was obtained from an adult with an advanced solid tumor such as melanoma, head and neck, liver or kidney cancer. Each CDR3 is given with its conserved first and last residue. D genes are given only for firm matches. A clone size is listed for some rows: how often the clone was seen (once, few, many), or a class if it is expanded.

-	-	TRBJ2-2	TRBV29-1	CSVAGTGTGELFF	TGCAGCGTTGCAGGGACTGGGACCGGGGAGCTGTTTTTT
-	-	TRBJ1-5	TRBV4-1	CASSQAGGLYSNQPQHF	TGCGCCAGCAGCCAAGCCGGTGGCCTTTATAGCAATCAGCCCCAGCATTTT
-	few	TRBJ1-1	TRBV7-9	CASSLSTEAFF	TGTGCCAGCAGCTTAAGCACTGAAGCTTTCTTT
-	-	TRBJ1-1	TRBV28	CASSPVWGLNTEAFF	TGTGCCAGCAGTCCGGTGTGGGGCTTGAACACTGAAGCTTTCTTT
TRBD2	-	TRBJ2-1	TRBV11-2	CASSLDPRLAGLNEQFF	TGTGCCAGCAGCTTAGATCCAAGGCTAGCGGGTCTCAATGAGCAGTTCTTC
TRBD2	-	TRBJ2-1	TRBV7-9	CASSLGAGGGEQFF	TGTGCCAGCAGCTTAGGAGCGGGAGGGGGTGAGCAGTTCTTC
-	-	TRBJ2-3	TRBV7-6	CASSLVGSGLTDTQYF	TGTGCCAGCAGCTTAGTCGGTAGCGGCCTCACAGATACGCAGTATTTT
-	-	TRBJ2-1	TRBV15	CATSRAAEQFF	TGTGCCACCAGCAGAGCTGCTGAGCAGTTCTTC
TRBD2	-	TRBJ2-3	TRBV2	CASSVLAGGTDTQYF	TGTGCCAGCAGTGTACTAGCGGGGGGGACAGATACGCAGTATTTT
TRBD2	-	TRBJ2-1	TRBV19	CASSMQASGARGNEQFF	TGTGCCAGTAGTATGCAGGCTAGCGGCGCGAGGGGCAATGAGCAGTTCTTC
TRBD1	-	TRBJ1-1	TRBV7-3	CASSLGGVQGAQGTEAFF	TGTGCCAGCAGCTTAGGGGGTGTACAGGGGGCGCAGGGCACTGAAGCTTTCTTT
-	-	TRBJ2-2	TRBV7-9	CATGPGTHDYNTGELFF	TGTGCCACCGGCCCTGGGACGCACGATTATAACACCGGGGAGCTGTTTTTT
-	few	TRBJ1-2	TRBV6-1	CASEGVYGYTF	TGTGCCAGCGAGGGAGTCTATGGCTACACCTTC
-	-	TRBJ2-7	TRBV28	CASSPGRDSYEQYF	TGTGCCAGCAGCCCGGGCCGTGACTCCTACGAGCAGTACTTC
-	-	TRBJ2-3	TRBV30	CAWDPPGTSVRDTQYF	TGTGCCTGGGATCCCCCCGGGACTTCGGTCAGGGATACGCAGTATTTT
-	-	TRBJ1-1	TRBV6-5	CASSYSTGNEAFF	TGTGCCAGCAGTTACTCTACAGGGAATGAAGCTTTCTTT
-	-	TRBJ1-1	TRBV14	CASSQAAGRGTEAFF	TGTGCCAGCAGCCAAGCGGCCGGGCGGGGAACTGAAGCTTTCTTT
-	-	TRBJ2-7	TRBV27	CASSSPYEQYF	TGTGCCAGCAGTTCGCCCTACGAGCAGTACTTC
TRBD1	-	TRBJ2-5	TRBV9	CASSATGGGETQYF	TGTGCCAGCAGCGCTACAGGGGGCGGAGAGACCCAGTACTTC
-	-	TRBJ2-7	TRBV4-1	CASSQDSGGLSSYEQYF	TGCGCCAGCAGCCAAGATTCCGGAGGGTTGAGTTCCTACGAGCAGTACTTC
TRBD1	once	TRBJ2-4	TRBV4-1	CASSQDLGLQTGGENIQYF	TGCGCCAGCAGCCAAGATTTGGGGCTCCAGACAGGGGGCGAAAACATTCAGTACTTC
-	once	TRBJ1-1	TRBV6-1	CASRGGLEAFF	TGTGCCAGCAGGGGGGGACTTGAAGCTTTCTTT
-	-	TRBJ1-1	TRBV27	CASSLFMNTEAFF	TGTGCCAGCAGTTTGTTTATGAACACTGAAGCTTTCTTT
-	once	TRBJ2-7	TRBV28	CASSPFVWDEQYF	TGTGCCAGCAGCCCCTTCGTGTGGGACGAGCAGTACTTC
-	-	TRBJ2-3	TRBV7-3	CASSLTAPGGGFTDTQYF	TGTGCCAGCAGCTTAACGGCCCCTGGAGGGGGCTTCACAGATACGCAGTATTTT
-	-	TRBJ1-1	TRBV7-2	CASSLAGTNTEAFF	TGTGCCAGCAGCTTAGCGGGCACGAACACTGAAGCTTTCTTT
TRBD2	-	TRBJ2-1	TRBV5-5	CASGPLAGAPFEQFF	TGTGCCAGCGGGCCACTAGCGGGGGCCCCGTTTGAGCAGTTCTTC
-	few	TRBJ1-2	TRBV4-1	CASSQGADKAAF	TGCGCCAGCAGCCAAGGGGCGGACAAGGCGGCCTTC
-	-	TRBJ2-3	TRBV28	CASRIRGGPTDTQYF	TGTGCCAGCAGGATCAGAGGCGGGCCAACAGATACGCAGTATTTT
TRBD2	few	TRBJ2-1	TRBV9	CASSVEGTSVINEQFF	TGTGCCAGCAGCGTAGAAGGGACTAGCGTTATCAATGAGCAGTTCTTC
-	few	TRBJ1-5	TRBV28	CASSFMGTDQPQHF	TGTGCCAGCAGTTTCATGGGGACGGATCAGCCCCAGCATTTT
-	-	TRBJ2-7	TRBV10-1	CASSESVGGDEQYF	TGCGCCAGCAGTGAGTCGGTCGGAGGGGACGAGCAGTACTTC
-	-	TRBJ2-7	TRBV5-1	CASSFRYEQYF	TGCGCCAGCAGCTTTCGCTACGAGCAGTACTTC
TRBD1	few	TRBJ1-1	TRBV7-3	CASRRTGRDTEAFF	TGTGCCAGCAGGAGGACAGGGAGAGACACTGAAGCTTTCTTT
-	-	TRBJ1-2	TRBV7-6	CASSLAWSEGPSAGYTF	TGTGCCAGCAGCTTAGCGTGGTCGGAGGGCCCATCTGCCGGCTACACCTTC
-	large	TRBJ2-3	TRBV6-4	CASSEGGPTDTQYF	TGTGCCAGCAGTGAAGGGGGGCCCACAGATACGCAGTATTTT
TRBD2	-	TRBJ2-1	TRBV4-1	CASSQDLAGVLFF	TGCGCCAGCAGCCAAGATCTAGCGGGAGTATTGTTCTTC
-	-	TRBJ2-7	TRBV4-1	CASSQALEDEQYF	TGCGCCAGCAGCCAAGCCTTGGAAGACGAGCAGTACTTC
TRBD2	-	TRBJ2-7	TRBV28	CASSPLRGVLYEQYF	TGTGCCAGCAGTCCCCTCCGGGGGGTTTTATACGAGCAGTACTTC
TRBD1	-	TRBJ1-2	TRBV6-1	CASRTGQGVNYGYTF	TGTGCCAGCCGAACAGGACAGGGGGTTAACTATGGCTACACCTTC
TRBD2	-	TRBJ2-1	TRBV6-1	CASGGLAGVDEQFF	TGTGCCAGCGGGGGACTAGCGGGAGTGGATGAGCAGTTCTTC
-	-	TRBJ2-2	TRBV6-5	CASSYLSRAGELFF	TGTGCCAGCAGTTACCTGAGTAGAGCCGGGGAGCTGTTTTTT
TRBD1	once	TRBJ2-7	TRBV5-6	CASSLGTGVYEQYF	TGTGCCAGCAGCCTCGGGACAGGGGTCTACGAGCAGTACTTC
-	-	TRBJ2-7	TRBV14	CASSGLPIYEQYF	TGTGCCAGCAGTGGCCTACCCATTTACGAGCAGTACTTC
-	-	TRBJ1-4	TRBV30	CAWSVGALTNEKLFF	TGTGCCTGGAGTGTTGGTGCCTTAACTAATGAAAAACTGTTTTTT
TRBD1	-	TRBJ1-2	TRBV29-1	CSGWAQQGTNDYGYTF	TGCAGCGGCTGGGCCCAACAGGGGACCAACGACTATGGCTACACCTTC
-	-	TRBJ2-1	TRBV28	CASSSGQRSYNEQFF	TGTGCCAGCAGTTCGGGCCAGCGCTCCTACAATGAGCAGTTCTTC
-	-	TRBJ2-4	TRBV9	CASSPGSDIQYF	TGTGCCAGCAGCCCCGGTAGTGACATTCAGTACTTC
TRBD1	-	TRBJ1-6	TRBV5-6	CASRVGQGLSSYNSPLHF	TGTGCCAGCAGAGTGGGACAGGGCCTTAGCTCCTATAATTCACCCCTCCACTTT
TRBD2	-	TRBJ2-7	TRBV28	CASSSPTSVNSYEQYF	TGTGCCAGCAGTTCCCCAACTAGCGTAAACTCCTACGAGCAGTACTTC
TRBD1	-	TRBJ1-4	TRBV5-1	CASSSRDSLNEKLFF	TGCGCCAGCAGCAGCCGGGACAGCCTTAATGAAAAACTGTTTTTT
-	-	TRBJ2-1	TRBV27	CASSLLGGGSNEQFF	TGTGCCAGCAGTCTCCTAGGAGGGGGAAGCAATGAGCAGTTCTTC
-	-	TRBJ2-5	TRBV7-9	CASSPEGEDPQETQYF	TGTGCCAGCAGCCCTGAGGGGGAGGACCCTCAAGAGACCCAGTACTTC
-	-	TRBJ2-1	TRBV19	CASSIQGRGNEQFF	TGTGCCAGTAGTATTCAGGGAAGGGGCAATGAGCAGTTCTTC
-	-	TRBJ1-1	TRBV11-1	CASSLGLEAFF	TGTGCCAGCAGCTTAGGCCTGGAAGCTTTCTTT